Below are 31 T cell receptor beta chains sequenced from a single sample in a study of shared clonotypes between healthy human individuals. The table came from immunoSEQ multiplex PCR; TCRdb's copy has only in-frame clones and leaves some out. The sample has approximately 2.5 million clones, approximately 93% seen once. The specimen was naive CD4+ T cells from PBMCs. Subset in this sample: CD45RA+ positively selected. These receptors all come from a young man in good health. Some clones in this sample may be carry-over from other donors' samples.

Here the CDR3 reads CASSKELQPGAQYF. In DNA, the CDR3 is TGTGCCAGCAGCAAAGAGCTTCAACCAGGAGCCCAGTACTTC. The V call is TRBV2, the J call TRBJ2-5, with D hard to call. Per germline, CDR1 SNHLY and CDR2 FYNNEI. This CDR3 is 14 amino acids long. The V gene lost 6 bases and the J gene lost 9 bases, with 20 bases spanning the gap.

V and J are TRBV19 and TRBJ2-7, with 7 bases fitting TRBD1. J gave up 2 bases and V 6 bases, and 4 bases lay outside the gene matches. This CDR3 has 13 residues. Germline V gene data show CDR1 as LNHDA and CDR2 as SQIVND (reference sequence). The CDR3 spells CASRRGRTYEQYF. The CDR3 DNA reads TGTGCCAGTAGAAGGGGGCGAACCTACGAGCAGTACTTC.

The gene calls are TRBV6-1 and TRBJ1-5; a possible D gene is TRBD1 (5 bases). The germline gives CDR1 MNHNS, CDR2 SASEGT. V lost 4 bases to trimming and J lost 7 bases, with 20 bases between them. CDR3 size: 16 residues. The CDR3 region has the DNA TGTGCCAGCAGTGCAGTTACGGGGGTCCAGGGACAGCCCCAGCATTTT. Its translation is CASSAVTGVQGQPQHF.

This clone was found a few times. An end of the junction differs from the germline gene, which may be a read error. Other DNA sequences of this sample code for an identical CDR3. The chain has TRBV18 and TRBJ1-1; D gene ambiguous. There are 12 residues in the CDR3. Germline V gene lookup returns CDR1 KGHSH and CDR2 LQKENI. The CDR3 reads CASSLLNTEAFF. The CDR3 DNA is TGTGCCAGCTCACTGTTGAACACGGAAGCTTTCTTT.

About this clone itself: The junction differs from germline at one of its ends, possibly a read error. The chain joins TRBV9 to TRBJ2-1; 9 nucleotides align to TRBD2. The V gene's germline CDR1 is SGDLS and CDR2 YYNGEE. This CDR3 region has 16 residues. This CDR3 reads CAGSVAGGRDYNEQFF. The CDR3, as DNA: TGTGCCGGCAGCGTAGCGGGCGGGAGGGACTACAATGAGCAGTTCTTC.

For this clone: The same CDR3 can be traced to other DNA sequences in this sample. The chain carries TRBV28 and TRBJ2-7; D call uncertain. Germline lookup yields CDR1 MDHEN and CDR2 SYDVKM. V lost 2 bases, J lost 2 bases, and 7 bases lay in between. The CDR3 length is 13 residues. The CDR3 region is CASSLIGAYEQYF. The CDR3 region has the DNA TGTGCCAGCAGTTTAATTGGGGCCTACGAGCAGTACTTC.

The chain is built from TRBV20-1 and TRBJ2-5, with D perhaps matching TRBD2 (5 bases). The CDR3 loop spans 11 amino acids. The V end lost 6 bases, the J end lost 7 bases, and 12 bases lay between the germline ends. Germline-derived CDR1 and CDR2 are DFQATT and SNEGSKA (reference sequence). The CDR3 spells CSADAGGTQYF. The CDR3 nucleotides are TGCAGTGCAGACGCAGGAGGGACCCAGTACTTC.

The rearrangement links TRBV29-1 to TRBJ2-7; D might be TRBD1 or TRBD2, each matching 5 bases. Trimming removed 7 bases from V and 6 bases from J, with 19 bases in between. Germline CDR1 is SQVTM and CDR2 is ANQGSEA. The CDR3 has 13 residues. The DNA of the CDR3 is TGCAGCGCCATGAGGGACGCGCCGGGCGAGCAGTACTTC. It translates to CSAMRDAPGEQYF.

The genes are TRBV28 and TRBJ1-1; D call uncertain. This CDR3 is 14 amino acids long. Germline-derived CDR1 and CDR2 are MDHEN and SYDVKM. V lost 2 bases and J 7 bases, leaving 14 bases between the germline ends. The CDR3 DNA sequence: TGTGCCAGCAGTTTAATCCCCCGGCCAGGTGAAGCTTTCTTT. It encodes CASSLIPRPGEAFF.

V and J are TRBV14 and TRBJ2-1, with a tentative D call TRBD2 (6 bases). Germline V gene data show CDR1 as SGHDN and CDR2 as FVKESK. The CDR3 has 13 amino acids. V was clipped by 5 bases and J by 1 base, with 6 bases between them. CDR3 coding DNA: TGTGCCAGCAGCGCGGGGTCCTACAATGAGCAGTTCTTC. The encoded protein is CASSAGSYNEQFF.

Here the CDR3 DNA reads TGTGCCAGCACCTTCGCGGACAGACAAAACATTCAGTACTTC. Translated, it gives CASTFADRQNIQYF. The chain uses TRBV28 and TRBJ2-4; tentative D call: TRBD1 (6 bases). The CDR3 sequence is 14 residues long. Germline CDR1 and CDR2: MDHEN and SYDVKM. Deletions cut 7 bases from V and 5 bases from J, with 15 bases between.

The chain uses TRBV28 and TRBJ1-1; TRBD1 agrees at 7 bases. The germline V gene encodes CDR1 MDHEN and CDR2 SYDVKM. The CDR3 has 14 residues. The V gene end was trimmed by 6 bases and the J gene end by 2 bases; junction bases not matched to a gene: 6. In DNA, the CDR3 is TGTGCCAGCAGAAAGGGACAGATTAACACTGAAGCTTTCTTT. Residues: CASRKGQINTEAFF.

The gene calls are TRBV29-1 and TRBJ2-4; D remains ambiguous. Per germline, CDR1 SQVTM and CDR2 ANQGSEA. There are 13 residues in the CDR3. V was shortened by 6 bases and J by 6 bases, with 15 bases between the two germline ends. CDR3 region: CSVAPTMGNIQYF. The CDR3 DNA reads as TGCAGCGTCGCCCCCACCATGGGAAACATTCAGTACTTC.

This chain links TRBV15 with TRBJ1-1; perhaps TRBD1 as D (6 bases). Trimming removed 0 bases at V and 8 bases at J, with 22 bases between. This CDR3 is built from 17 residues. Germline CDR1 and CDR2: LNHNV and YYDKDF (reference sequence). CDR3 in DNA: TGTGCCACCAGCAGAGAGGTGGCGGGGGGCCGTCTCCGGGAAGCTTTCTTT. Translated: CATSREVAGGRLREAFF.

V is TRBV2 and J is TRBJ2-5; D possibly corresponds to TRBD1 (6 bases). Per the germline V gene, CDR1 is SNHLY and CDR2 is FYNNEI. Deletions cut 6 bases from V and 4 bases from J, with 21 bases between. This CDR3 comprises 16 residues. CDR3 region: CASRGPGHPRGETQYF. DNA for the CDR3: TGTGCCAGCAGGGGTCCGGGACACCCCCGGGGAGAGACCCAGTACTTC.

The rearrangement uses TRBV27 and TRBJ1-2; D remains ambiguous. Germline V gives CDR1 MNHEY, CDR2 SMNVEV (reference sequence). This CDR3 has 13 amino acids. Trimming pared 0 bases from V and 7 bases from J, leaving 9 bases between. CDR3 in amino acids: CASSLSVGSGYTF. CDR3 nucleotides: TGTGCCAGCAGTTTATCAGTGGGATCTGGCTACACCTTC.

The chain links TRBV5-1 to TRBJ2-3; D ambiguous. This CDR3 has 14 amino acids. V lost 2 bases and J 6 bases, leaving 13 bases between the germline ends. CDR1 is SGHRS and CDR2 is YFSETQ in the germline V gene. The chain's CDR3 is CASSLLRRQDTQYF. CDR3 coding DNA: TGCGCCAGCAGCTTACTTAGACGGCAGGATACGCAGTATTTT.

With respect to this clone: The sample contains more than one DNA sequence encoding this CDR3. The J gene is TRBJ1-2, the V gene TRBV7-9, with 9 bases fitting TRBD1. The ends lost 0 bases at V and 7 bases at J; junction bases unmatched: 6. Germline loops: CDR1 SEHNR, CDR2 FQNEAQ (reference sequence). The CDR3 totals 15 residues. The CDR3 coding sequence is TGTGCCAGCAGCTTAGCCGGGACAGGGACCATTGGCTACACCTTC. Translating it yields CASSLAGTGTIGYTF.

The chain has TRBV6-1 and TRBJ2-1; maybe TRBD1 (6 bases). Germline V CDR1 and CDR2: MNHNS, SASEGT. Trimming pared 4 bases from V and 1 base from J, leaving 11 bases between. This CDR3 region has 15 residues. For the CDR3, the DNA is TGTGCCAGCAGTGTGAACGACAGGTCCTACAATGAGCAGTTCTTC. This sequence encodes CASSVNDRSYNEQFF.

The V call is TRBV19, the J call TRBJ1-5; D is possibly TRBD1 (5 bases). Per germline, CDR1 LNHDA and CDR2 SQIVND (reference sequence). This CDR3 contains 16 residues. V was shortened by 3 bases and J by 2 bases, with 14 bases between the two germline ends. The CDR3 region is CASSMWRVGGNQPQHF. The CDR3 DNA reads as TGTGCCAGTAGTATGTGGAGAGTAGGGGGCAATCAGCCCCAGCATTTT.

The gene calls are TRBV28 and TRBJ2-6, with D hard to call. Trimming took off 1 base at V and 4 bases at J, with 14 bases between the two ends. The germline V gene encodes CDR1 MDHEN and CDR2 SYDVKM. The CDR3 extends over 17 amino acids. CDR3 nucleotides: TGTGCCAGCAGTTTATTCCGGTCCCAAAAGGGGGCCAACGTCCTGACTTTC. Amino acid sequence: CASSLFRSQKGANVLTF.

This clone was found once. The chain is built from TRBV4-3 and TRBJ1-2; 9 bases are a match to TRBD1. V was clipped by 5 bases and J by 6 bases; unmatched bases: 4. Germline V gives CDR1 LGHNA, CDR2 YSLEER. CDR3 size: 13 residues. CDR3 in DNA: TGCGCCAGCAGCACGCGGACAGGGGATGGCTACACCTTC. As protein: CASSTRTGDGYTF.

Here the CDR3 DNA reads TGTGCCAGCAGCCCTGCGCGGCTAGCGGGAGGCCCGAACACCGGGGAGCTGTTTTTT. Translation: CASSPARLAGGPNTGELFF. The chain is built from TRBV11-2 and TRBJ2-2; 11 nucleotides line up with TRBD2. The junction had 11 bases not matched to a gene; V was cut back by 5 bases and J by 0 bases. Looked up from germline, CDR1 is SGHAT and CDR2 is FQNNGV. The CDR3 loop spans 19 amino acids.

The rearrangement joins TRBV30 to TRBJ2-3, with 9 positions matching TRBD2. Trimming cost V 1 base and J 0 bases; bases outside gene matches: 5. Germline CDR1 and CDR2: GTSNPN and SVGIG (reference sequence). The CDR3 is made up of 16 amino acids. In DNA form, the CDR3 reads TGTGCCTGGAGTGGTAGCGGGAGCCCTAGCACAGATACGCAGTATTTT. Translating it yields CAWSGSGSPSTDTQYF. Drawing the rest from reference TRBV30 and TRBJ2-3, the complete variable domain is SQTIHQWPATLVQPVGSPLSLECTVEGTSNPNLYWYRQAAGRGLQLLFYSVGIGQISSEVPQNLSASRPQDRQFILSSKKLLLSDSGFYLCAWSGSGSPSTDTQYFGPGTRLTVL.

The count of this clone is one. The chain uses TRBV5-1 and TRBJ2-1; 11 nucleotides agree with TRBD2. Looked up from germline, CDR1 is SGHRS and CDR2 is YFSETQ. V dropped 3 bases and J dropped 6; count of bases not matched to a gene: 5. This CDR3 comprises 15 residues. The CDR3 region has the DNA TGCGCCAGCAGCTCAGGGACTAGCGGAGTCAATGAGCAGTTCTTC. It specifies CASSSGTSGVNEQFF.

The chain carries TRBV19 and TRBJ2-1, with D possibly matching TRBD1 (6 bases). Per the germline V gene, CDR1 is LNHDA and CDR2 is SQIVND (reference sequence). This CDR3 contains 13 residues. Trimming left V 11 bases short and J 15 bases short, with 26 bases between. CDR3 amino acids: CASWGRGDGHPFF. CDR3 bases: TGTGCCTCCTGGGGCAGGGGTGATGGTCACCCGTTCTTC.

Of note for this clone: Distinct nucleotide sequences in the sample also encode this CDR3. The rearrangement joins TRBV7-2 to TRBJ2-7; D gene uncertain. The CDR3 has 14 amino acids. Germline lookup yields CDR1 SGHTA and CDR2 FQGNSA. Trimming removed 5 bases at V and 1 base at J, with 12 bases between. CDR3 sequence: CASSLHRTSYEQYF. The CDR3, as DNA: TGTGCCAGCAGCCTCCATAGGACGTCCTACGAGCAGTACTTC.

V is TRBV29-1 and J is TRBJ1-2, with D possibly TRBD1 on 5 matching bases. Trimming pared 4 bases from V and 3 bases from J, leaving 18 bases between. The CDR3 extends over 15 amino acids. Germline-derived CDR1 and CDR2 are SQVTM and ANQGSEA. As DNA, the CDR3 is TGCAGCGTTGCACAAATGTACGGGGGGGACTATGGCTACACCTTC. This sequence encodes CSVAQMYGGDYGYTF. Together with reference TRBV29-1 and TRBJ1-2, the CDR3 gives the full variable domain: SAVISQKPSRDICQRGTSLTIQCQVDSQVTMMFWYRQQPGQSLTLIATANQGSEATYESGFVIDKFPISRPNLTFSTLTVSNMSPEDSSIYLCSVAQMYGGDYGYTFGSGTRLTVV.

This chain connects TRBV27 to TRBJ2-1; D not certain. The CDR3 loop spans 15 amino acids. Between the trimmed V and J ends, which lost 8 bases and 0 bases, there was a span of 14 bases. Germline V gene sequence: CDR1 MNHEY, CDR2 SMNVEV (reference sequence). The CDR3 coding sequence is TGTGCCAGCGGAACGGACGGAAGCTCCTACAATGAGCAGTTCTTC. It translates to CASGTDGSSYNEQFF.

The chain has TRBV5-8 and TRBJ1-3, with a tentative D call TRBD1 (5 bases). The length of the CDR3 is 14 residues. Germline values: CDR1 SGHTS, CDR2 YDEGEE. V lost 0 bases and J lost 2, with 6 bases in between. The CDR3 nucleotides read TGTGCCAGCAGCTTGGGAGGGGCTGGAAACACCATATATTTT. Its translation is CASSLGGAGNTIYF.

This clone has a single count. The rearrangement uses TRBV5-1 and TRBJ1-3; D is unresolved. CDR3 length equals 16 residues. V was pared by 0 bases and J by 0 bases, with 10 bases between. Per the germline V gene, CDR1 is SGHRS and CDR2 is YFSETQ. The CDR3 sequence is CASSLADQPSGNTIYF. CDR3 in DNA: TGCGCCAGCAGCTTGGCAGACCAGCCCTCTGGAAACACCATATATTTT. Full variable domain (rest looked up from reference TRBV5-1 and TRBJ1-3): KAGVTQTPRYLIKTRGQQVTLSCSPISGHRSVSWYQQTPGQGLQFLFEYFSETQRNKGNFPGRFSGRQFSNSRSEMNVSTLELGDSALYLCASSLADQPSGNTIYFGEGSWLTVV.